This TCR beta chain was recovered during a study of blood T cell repertoires in COVID-19. Across the whole study: The United States, Italy and Spain provided the acute and convalescent COVID-19 samples.

Per the original methods: From reference gene primer amplification, estimates of nucleated cell counts were derived. Repertoires were generated with immunoSEQ multiplex PCR, while TCRdb's copy carries only in-frame clones and drops some. The DNA gave D and trimming, while V, J and clone size come from that table. The table records about 340,000 clones, approximately 86% of them present only once. Seattle's enrolled individuals joined amid active infection and were then monitored longitudinally. Unmatched junction bases numbered 14, after V lost 1 base and J lost 12 bases. CDR1 SGHVS and CDR2 FQNEAQ come from the germline V gene. The CDR3 spans 15 residues.

The clonotype was recovered from a woman aged 55-75 years with COVID-19, enrolled during active disease. The specimen was peripheral blood. J is TRBJ2-5 and V is TRBV7-8; 7 nucleotides agree with TRBD1. The CDR3 bases are TGTGCCAGCAGCTTAGGGGGACAGCTTGCTCACCGAGAGTACTTC. Amino acid sequence: CASSLGGQLAHREYF.